The 22 T cell receptor beta chains below come from one sample, sequenced in a study of T cells in tuberculosis. Time point described: new active TB diagnosis, blood taken before or within 7 days of starting treatment. Clones were read by immunoSEQ multiplex PCR, and TCRdb kept only the in-frame ones, dropping some. Of tens of thousands of clones listed, about 92% are singletons. Sequencing used PBMCs, obtained at tuberculosis diagnosis. The source is an adult with tuberculosis. Some clones in this sample may be carry-over from other donors' samples.

The chain's CDR3 is CASSQDGGSQPQHF. The DNA of the CDR3 is TGCGCCAGCAGCCAAGATGGAGGGAGTCAGCCCCAGCATTTT. The J gene is TRBJ1-5, the V gene TRBV4-1; D gene unclear. The V end was cut by 0 bases, the J end by 6 bases, with 9 bases between. The CDR3 is made up of 14 amino acids. Germline V gene data show CDR1 as MGHRA and CDR2 as YSYEKL.

This chain joins TRBV5-1 and TRBJ1-4; D unclear. The germline V gene encodes CDR1 SGHRS and CDR2 YFSETQ. The CDR3 extends over 16 amino acids. Trimming left V 0 bases short and J 4 bases short, with 13 bases between. CDR3 in amino acids: CASSLGRTAVNEKLFF. CDR3 in DNA: TGCGCCAGCAGCTTGGGGAGGACCGCTGTTAATGAAAAACTGTTTTTT.

The chain employs TRBV27 and TRBJ1-5; the D gene is possibly TRBD1 (5 bases). V was shortened by 6 bases and J by 4 bases, with 16 bases between the two germline ends. CDR3 length equals 15 residues. Germline assignment: CDR1 MNHEY and CDR2 SMNVEV (reference sequence). The CDR3 is CASSPRVGTNQPQHF. In DNA form, the CDR3 reads TGTGCCAGCAGCCCCAGGGTAGGGACTAATCAGCCCCAGCATTTT.

The chain joins TRBV15 to TRBJ2-7, with a tentative D call TRBD2 (5 bases). V was cut by 2 bases and J by 0 bases, with 17 bases left in between. Germline loops: CDR1 LNHNV, CDR2 YYDKDF (reference sequence). The CDR3 is 17 amino acids. The DNA for the CDR3 is TGTGCCACCAGCAGAAAACGCGGGCTAATCGACTCCTACGAGCAGTACTTC. Protein: CATSRKRGLIDSYEQYF.

The chain is built from TRBV19 and TRBJ2-7; 8 nucleotides line up with TRBD1. V was clipped by 4 bases and J by 3 bases; unmatched bases: 8. Germline lookup yields CDR1 LNHDA and CDR2 SQIVND (reference sequence). The length of the CDR3 is 15 residues. In DNA form, the CDR3 reads TGTGCCAGTAGTACTGCGGACAGGGCTATCTACGAGCAGTACTTC. Its translation: CASSTADRAIYEQYF. The full variable domain, with the rest looked up from reference TRBV19 and TRBJ2-7, is DGGITQSPKYLFRKEGQNVTLSCEQNLNHDAMYWYRQDPGQGLRLIYYSQIVNDFQKGDIAEGYSVSREKKESFPLTVTSAQKNPTAFYLCASSTADRAIYEQYFGPGTRLTVT.

This rearrangement joins TRBV13 to TRBJ2-7; 8 bases align to TRBD1. J gave up 3 bases and V 4 bases, and 5 bases lay outside the gene matches. Per the germline V gene, CDR1 is PRHDT and CDR2 is FYEKMQ (reference sequence). This CDR3 region has 14 residues. The CDR3 DNA reads TGTGCCAGCAGCTCACAGGGGGGATACTACGAGCAGTACTTC. The encoded protein is CASSSQGGYYEQYF.

The J gene is TRBJ1-5, the V gene TRBV7-9, with 9 bases fitting TRBD1. V dropped 4 bases and J dropped 1; count of bases not matched to a gene: 5. Per the germline V gene, CDR1 is SEHNR and CDR2 is FQNEAQ (reference sequence). The CDR3 is 16 residues long. CDR3 protein: CASSSTGGRSNQPQHF. The DNA of the CDR3 is TGTGCCAGCAGCTCGACAGGGGGAAGGAGCAATCAGCCCCAGCATTTT. The full variable domain, rest sourced from reference TRBV7-9 and TRBJ1-5, is DTGVSQNPRHKITKRGQNVTFRCDPISEHNRLYWYRQTLGQGPEFLTYFQNEAQLEKSRLLSDRFSAERPKGSFSTLEIQRTEQGDSAMYLCASSSTGGRSNQPQHFGDGTRLSIL.

V usage is TRBV6-6 and J usage is TRBJ1-6, with TRBD1 as a possible D gene (5 bases). In germline, CDR1 is MNHNY, CDR2 SVGAGI (reference sequence). V was pared by 1 base and J by 8 bases, with 6 bases between. The CDR3 length is 13 residues. CDR3 residues: CASSYFRDSPLHF. In DNA, the CDR3 is TGTGCCAGCAGTTACTTCAGGGATTCACCCCTCCACTTT.

The chain combines TRBV5-1 with TRBJ2-7; weak D call: TRBD2 (6 bases). The CDR3 is 16 amino acids. CDR1 is SGHRS, CDR2 YFSETQ, per germline. V was cut by 0 bases and J by 2 bases, with 15 bases left in between. The CDR3 is CASSLAGGVTTYEQYF. Written as DNA, the CDR3 is TGCGCCAGCAGCTTGGCCGGGGGTGTAACGACCTACGAGCAGTACTTC. The full variable domain, completed using reference TRBV5-1 and TRBJ2-7, is KAGVTQTPRYLIKTRGQQVTLSCSPISGHRSVSWYQQTPGQGLQFLFEYFSETQRNKGNFPGRFSGRQFSNSRSEMNVSTLELGDSALYLCASSLAGGVTTYEQYFGPGTRLTVT.

V is TRBV10-2 and J is TRBJ2-7; possible D gene TRBD1, 5 bases. CDR1 is WSHSY and CDR2 is SAAADI in the germline V gene. This CDR3 contains 14 residues. Trimming removed 7 bases at V and 7 bases at J, with 20 bases between. DNA for the CDR3: TGCGCCAGCAACTGGGGCTCCACCTCTGGGGAGCAGTACTTC. This codes for CASNWGSTSGEQYF.

The rearrangement uses TRBV5-6 and TRBJ2-7; D is unresolved. Deletions cut 0 bases from V and 2 bases from J, with 6 bases between. Germline CDR1 SGHDT, CDR2 YYEEEE. The CDR3 has 13 residues. This chain's CDR3 is CASSLDITYEQYF. CDR3 bases: TGTGCCAGCAGCTTGGACATAACCTACGAGCAGTACTTC.

This sequence joins TRBV18 and TRBJ1-5; D perhaps matches TRBD1 (5 bases). The CDR3 covers 15 residues. The germline CDR1 and CDR2 sequences are KGHSH and LQKENI. V lost 4 bases and J lost 0, with 10 bases in between. The CDR3 nucleotides read TGTGCCAGCTCACAGACAGTTAATAGCAATCAGCCCCAGCATTTT. Amino acid sequence: CASSQTVNSNQPQHF.

V is TRBV29-1 and J is TRBJ2-2; 9 bases agree with TRBD2. J lost 6 bases, V lost 1 base, and 6 bases had no gene match. Germline lookup yields CDR1 SQVTM and CDR2 ANQGSEA. The CDR3 consists of 15 residues. The CDR3 region is CSVEGSRGGPGELFF. CDR3 sequence (DNA): TGCAGCGTTGAAGGGTCGCGGGGGGGGCCCGGGGAGCTGTTTTTT.

The chain carries TRBV6-6 and TRBJ2-7, with TRBD2 identical over 7 bases. The germline CDR1 and CDR2 sequences are MNHNY and SVGAGI (reference sequence). J was trimmed by 3 bases and V by 0 bases; bases with no gene match: 5. There are 15 residues in the CDR3. The CDR3 loop is CASSYSGGSLYEQYF. In DNA form, the CDR3 reads TGTGCCAGCAGTTACTCGGGGGGGAGTCTCTACGAGCAGTACTTC.

J is TRBJ2-3 and V is TRBV6-1; 7 bases fit TRBD1. The V segment lost 0 bases and the J segment 3 bases; nucleotides outside the gene matches: 3. Germline V CDR1 and CDR2: MNHNS, SASEGT. The length of the CDR3 is 15 residues. CDR3 protein: CASSEAPTGTDTQYF. CDR3 coding DNA: TGTGCCAGCAGTGAAGCCCCGACAGGGACAGATACGCAGTATTTT.

This chain joins TRBV10-3 and TRBJ1-2, with a tentative D call TRBD1 (5 bases). The ends were cut back, 4 bases at V and 2 bases at J, with 8 bases in the middle. The CDR3 is 13 residues long. Germline assignment: CDR1 ENHRY and CDR2 SYGVKD. The CDR3 DNA reads TGTGCCATCAGTGTTGACAGAAACTATGGCTACACCTTC. The encoded protein is CAISVDRNYGYTF.

This clone has a single count. The rearrangement links TRBV19 to TRBJ1-5, with D perhaps TRBD1 (6 bases). Trimming left V 4 bases short and J 0 bases short, with 19 bases between. Germline lookup yields CDR1 LNHDA and CDR2 SQIVND (reference sequence). The CDR3 totals 18 residues. In nucleotides, the CDR3 is TGTGCCAGTAGTAGGGGGCCACCGTGGGCTTATAGCAATCAGCCCCAGCATTTT. As protein: CASSRGPPWAYSNQPQHF. The complete variable domain, with remaining parts taken from reference TRBV19 and TRBJ1-5, reads DGGITQSPKYLFRKEGQNVTLSCEQNLNHDAMYWYRQDPGQGLRLIYYSQIVNDFQKGDIAEGYSVSREKKESFPLTVTSAQKNPTAFYLCASSRGPPWAYSNQPQHFGDGTRLSIL.

The CDR3 is CASRLAGGNSDTQYF. CDR3 coding DNA: TGTGCCAGCAGACTAGCGGGGGGGAACTCAGATACGCAGTATTTT. V gene TRBV2 combines with J gene TRBJ2-3; 13 bases agree with TRBD2. In germline, CDR1 is SNHLY, CDR2 FYNNEI. J was trimmed by 4 bases and V by 6 bases; bases with no gene match: 4. The CDR3 runs to 15 residues.

The V and J genes are TRBV6-5 and TRBJ2-7, with D perhaps TRBD2 (5 bases). The V and J ends lost 8 bases and 4 bases respectively, with 9 bases between them. CDR3 size: 11 residues. CDR1 is MNHEY, CDR2 SVGAGI, per germline. CDR3 in DNA: TGTGCCAGCTCGGGCGGGTACGAGCAGTACTTC. Translated: CASSGGYEQYF.

The chain links TRBV18 to TRBJ2-5; maybe TRBD1 (6 bases). The V end lost 1 base, the J end lost 5 bases, and 11 bases lay between the germline ends. Germline V gives CDR1 KGHSH, CDR2 LQKENI. There are 14 residues in the CDR3. The CDR3 region is CASSPRARGETQYF. The CDR3 nucleotides read TGTGCCAGCTCACCACGGGCCAGGGGCGAGACCCAGTACTTC. The full variable domain, with the rest looked up from reference TRBV18 and TRBJ2-5, is NAGVMQNPRHLVRRRGQEARLRCSPMKGHSHVYWYRQLPEEGLKFMVYLQKENIIDESGMPKERFSAEFPKEGPSILRIQQVVRGDSAAYFCASSPRARGETQYFGPGTRLLVL.

This chain uses TRBV10-3 with TRBJ1-2; TRBD1 matches at 7 bases. This CDR3 is built from 15 residues. V was pared by 7 bases and J by 8 bases, with 16 bases of the junction left unmatched. Germline lookup yields CDR1 ENHRY and CDR2 SYGVKD. CDR3 sequence reads: CAINSGTVGVWGYTF. In DNA form, the CDR3 reads TGTGCCATCAATTCAGGGACAGTCGGGGTCTGGGGCTACACCTTC.

Only one count was recorded for this clone. CDR3 DNA sequence: TGTGCCAGCAGTTTATTGGACAGGGTTGCAGATACGCAGTATTTT. It codes for CASSLLDRVADTQYF. The rearrangement uses TRBV27 and TRBJ2-3; TRBD1 matches 8 bases. CDR1 is MNHEY, CDR2 SMNVEV, per germline (reference sequence). The CDR3 contains 15 residues. Trimming at V came to 1 base and at J to 4 bases, leaving 4 bases not matched to a gene.